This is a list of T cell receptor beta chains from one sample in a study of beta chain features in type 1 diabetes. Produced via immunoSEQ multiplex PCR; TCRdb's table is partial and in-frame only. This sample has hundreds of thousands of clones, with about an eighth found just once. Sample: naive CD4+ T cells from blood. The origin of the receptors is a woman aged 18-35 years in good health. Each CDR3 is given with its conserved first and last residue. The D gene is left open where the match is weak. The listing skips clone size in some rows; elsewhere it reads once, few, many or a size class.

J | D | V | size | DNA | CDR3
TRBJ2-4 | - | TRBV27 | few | TGTGCCAGCAGATCGGACTTGGCCAAAAACATTCAGTACTTC | CASRSDLAKNIQYF
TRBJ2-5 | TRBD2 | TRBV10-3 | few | TGTGCCATCAGTGACCAGCGGGGCCTACAAGAGACCCAGTACTTC | CAISDQRGLQETQYF
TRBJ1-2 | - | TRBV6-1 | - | TGTGCCAGCAGTGAAGACTTCGGCTATGGCTACACCTTC | CASSEDFGYGYTF
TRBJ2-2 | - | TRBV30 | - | TGTGCCTGGAGGCTTTGGGGAACTAGGAACACCGGGGAGCTGTTTTTT | CAWRLWGTRNTGELFF
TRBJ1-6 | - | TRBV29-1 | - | TGCAGCGTCCAGGTGGGGGGGGCCCTCCACTTT | CSVQVGGALHF
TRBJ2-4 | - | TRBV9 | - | TGTGCCAGCAGCCTAGGAGGACTAGCCAAAAACATTCAGTACTTC | CASSLGGLAKNIQYF
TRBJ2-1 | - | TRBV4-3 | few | TGCGCCAGCAGCCAAGAAGTGGGAGATGAGCAGTTCTTC | CASSQEVGDEQFF
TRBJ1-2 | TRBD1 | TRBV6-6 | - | TGTGCCAGCAGTTACCCTCGGACAGGGGAAGGCTACACCTTC | CASSYPRTGEGYTF
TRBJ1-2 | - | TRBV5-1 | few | TGCGCCAGCAGCTCTATGACCGGGACGCCATTATGGGGCTATGGCTACACCTTC | CASSSMTGTPLWGYGYTF
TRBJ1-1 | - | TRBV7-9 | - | TGTGCCAGCAGCTCCCGCGCGGGGGTAGGGAACACTGAAGCTTTCTTT | CASSSRAGVGNTEAFF
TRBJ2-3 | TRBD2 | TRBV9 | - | TGTGCCAGCAGCACACGGGGGGGCCGGACAGATACGCAGTATTTT | CASSTRGGRTDTQYF
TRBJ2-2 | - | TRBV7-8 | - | TGTGCCAGCAGCGCCCGGACCGGGAACACCGGGGAGCTGTTTTTT | CASSARTGNTGELFF
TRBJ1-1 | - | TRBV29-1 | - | TGCAGCGTTATTCCGAGGACAGCGAACACTGAAGCTTTCTTT | CSVIPRTANTEAFF
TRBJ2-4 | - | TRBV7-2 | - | TGTGCCAGCAGCTTGGGATTAGCCAAAAACATTCAGTACTTC | CASSLGLAKNIQYF
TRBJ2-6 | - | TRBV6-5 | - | TGTGCCAGCAGTTCGGTATCTGGGGCCAACGTCCTGACTTTC | CASSSVSGANVLTF
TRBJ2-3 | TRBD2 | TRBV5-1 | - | TGCGCCAGCAGCAACACTGCCGGGGGGAATACGCAGTATTTT | CASSNTAGGNTQYF
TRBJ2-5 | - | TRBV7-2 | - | TGTGCCAGCAGCTCCAATTGGGGAGAGACCCAGTACTTC | CASSSNWGETQYF
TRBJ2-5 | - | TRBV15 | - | TGTGCCACCAGCAGGGGGGGGACAGGCGAAGAGACCCAGTACTTC | CATSRGGTGEETQYF
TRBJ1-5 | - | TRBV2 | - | TGTGCCAGCAAGAGGGGCGAAGGCAATCAGCCCCAGCATTTT | CASKRGEGNQPQHF
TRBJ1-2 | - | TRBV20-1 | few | TGCAGTGCTAGGACAGGTTATGGCTACACCTTC | CSARTGYGYTF
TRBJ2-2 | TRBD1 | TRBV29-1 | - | TGCAGCGTTGCGAGACAGGGTAACACCGGGGAGCTGTTTTTT | CSVARQGNTGELFF
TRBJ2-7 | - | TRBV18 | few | TGTGCCAGCTCACCTTTGGGGTACGAGCAGTACTTC | CASSPLGYEQYF